This is a list of T cell receptor beta chains from one sample in a study of T cell changes during pregnancy in multiple sclerosis. Generated by immunoSEQ multiplex PCR, the TCRdb table keeps only in-frame clones and is missing some. This sample has about 45,000 clones, with about 89% found just once. The source was CD4+ T cells from peripheral blood mononuclear cells, collected in the first trimester of pregnancy. These receptors were obtained from a female donor with multiple sclerosis, enrolled in a pregnancy study. CDR3s include the opening cysteine and the closing phenylalanine or tryptophan.

TRBJ2-7,TRBV6-6,CASSYLGRHYEQYF
TRBJ2-3,TRBV13,CASSAGAGGTDTQYF
TRBJ2-7,TRBV11-2,CASSSDRTTYEQYF
TRBJ2-1,TRBV29-1,CSVTGGLRRSNSYNEQFF
TRBJ2-1,TRBV4-3,CASSHPAANYNEQFF
TRBJ2-7,TRBV2,CATRNRGGTGYEQYF
TRBJ1-1,TRBV9,CASSVHAGGNTEAFF
TRBJ2-2,TRBV5-1,CASSPLGGATGELFF
TRBJ2-1,TRBV29-1,CSVEDLGSGGVNEQFF
TRBJ1-1,TRBV5-5,CASSARQGGNTEAFF
TRBJ1-3,TRBV7-6,CASSSKEGAYSGNTIYF
TRBJ2-7,TRBV2,CASSEERGREQYF
TRBJ1-1,TRBV7-9,CASSIGQPTEAFF
TRBJ2-7,TRBV28,CASSSTSTGAPRNEQYF
TRBJ2-5,TRBV11-3,CASSLTYQETQYF
TRBJ2-2,TRBV5-1,CASSLPTGNTGELFF
TRBJ1-5,TRBV19,CASSIPYQPQHF
TRBJ2-1,TRBV5-6,CASSLSGGGPTMEQFF
TRBJ2-1,TRBV11-3,CASSSGIRGGDEQFF
TRBJ2-6,TRBV19,CASSSQESGANVLTF
TRBJ1-1,TRBV18,CASSPPRQGGKNTEAFF
TRBJ2-3,TRBV28,CASSTPTDTQYF
TRBJ2-3,TRBV5-1,CASSLASLGRLGDTQYF
TRBJ2-7,TRBV5-6,CASSLTGQGFTHEQYF
TRBJ2-4,TRBV6-1,CASRGDRGNNIQYF
TRBJ2-7,TRBV23-1,CASSAGGRRLYEQYF
TRBJ1-2,TRBV5-4,CASSFRQDRGDGYTF
TRBJ2-3,TRBV7-9,CASSLLTDTQYF
TRBJ2-7,TRBV5-1,CASSRLILQGVPPYEQYF
TRBJ2-7,TRBV6-5,CASSYSGQDYEQYF
TRBJ1-2,TRBV2,CASSGSRLGAYGYTF